These 32 T cell receptor beta chains originate from one sample sequenced in a study of response to subunit inactivated influenza vaccine. TCRdb re-derived calls from the RT-PCR reads in MiXCR, one entry per CDR3 protein. This table has approximately 700,000 distinct CDR3 sequences, approximately 15% appearing once. The source material was PBMCs from blood, sampled roughly 15 days before vaccination. Receptor source: a man aged 45-65 years who received an inactivated influenza vaccine.

Only a few counts were recorded for this clonotype. The chain is built from TRBV5-6 and TRBJ1-3, with D hard to call. With 0 bases removed from V and 4 bases from J, the gap between germline ends came to 11 bases. CDR3 length equals 15 residues. The V gene's germline CDR1 is SGHDT and CDR2 YYEEEE. The CDR3 DNA sequence: TGTGCCAGCAGCTTGGGCAGGCCGCTCGGAAACACCATATATTTT. Its translation is CASSLGRPLGNTIYF.

This clonotype was counted many times. The chain links TRBV29-1 to TRBJ1-1, with 8 bases aligning to TRBD1. CDR1 is SQVTM, CDR2 ANQGSEA, per germline. This CDR3 region has 14 residues. V gave up 7 bases and J gave up 5 bases; unmatched junction bases: 12. In DNA form, the CDR3 reads TGCAGCGCTTTTCCCCAGGGGGCTTTAACTGAAGCTTTCTTT. Protein sequence: CSAFPQGALTEAFF.

This chain connects TRBV12-3 or TRBV12-4 to TRBJ1-6; D remains ambiguous. The CDR3 spans 17 residues. V was pared by 3 bases and J by 8 bases, with 20 bases between. CDR3 coding DNA: TGTGCCAGCAGTTTGGGAGGGAGAATGAGGGCGGATTCACCCCTCCACTTT. Residues: CASSLGGRMRADSPLHF.

The J gene is TRBJ2-5, the V gene TRBV7-9; D not certain. Trimming pared 5 bases from V and 0 bases from J, leaving 10 bases between. The CDR3 has 14 residues. Germline loops: CDR1 SEHNR, CDR2 FQNEAQ (reference sequence). The CDR3: CASSTMGYQETQYF. Written as DNA, the CDR3 is TGTGCCAGCAGCACAATGGGGTACCAAGAGACCCAGTACTTC.

The chain is built from TRBV10-3 and TRBJ2-3, with 8 positions matching TRBD1. CDR3 size: 16 residues. Germline values: CDR1 ENHRY, CDR2 SYGVKD. The junction had 8 bases not matched to a gene; V was cut back by 6 bases and J by 0 bases. This chain's CDR3 is CAISRQGPRSTDTQYF. In DNA, the CDR3 is TGTGCCATCAGCCGACAGGGGCCCCGAAGCACAGATACGCAGTATTTT.

This clonotype was found once. The V and J genes are TRBV6-2 or TRBV6-3 and TRBJ2-1; 14 bases match TRBD2. This CDR3 is 20 amino acids long. V dropped 1 base and J dropped 0; count of bases not matched to a gene: 8. Per germline, CDR1 MNHEY and CDR2 SVGEGT. CDR3 DNA sequence: TGTGCCAGCAGTTACTGGGGAGGACTAGCGGGGGGTAGCTCCTACAATGAGCAGTTCTTC. Protein: CASSYWGGLAGGSSYNEQFF.

This clonotype was recorded at least ten times. V gene TRBV12-3 or TRBV12-4 combines with J gene TRBJ2-7; D remains unclear. Trimming pared 1 base from V and 5 bases from J, leaving 9 bases between. The CDR3 consists of 13 residues. Written as DNA, the CDR3 is TGTGCCAGCAGTTTAGGGATGAGCAACGAGCAGTACTTC. Translation gives CASSLGMSNEQYF.

The gene calls are TRBV27 and TRBJ2-3, with 7 bases matching TRBD2. This CDR3 spans 17 amino acids. The V gene end was trimmed by 5 bases and the J gene end by 1 base; junction bases not matched to a gene: 12. Germline V lookup: CDR1 MNHEY, CDR2 SMNVEV (reference sequence). The CDR3 coding sequence is TGTGCCAGCAGTGCGTGGGAGGGCCCACTTGGCACAGATACGCAGTATTTT. Translated, it gives CASSAWEGPLGTDTQYF.

V is TRBV27 and J is TRBJ2-3; 10 nucleotides align to TRBD2. V lost 7 bases to trimming and J lost 5 bases; unmatched junction nucleotides: 9. This CDR3 has 15 residues. Germline-derived CDR1 and CDR2 are MNHEY and SMNVEV (reference sequence). The CDR3 loop is CASTKLAGSGDTQYF. In DNA form, the CDR3 reads TGTGCCAGCACAAAACTAGCGGGATCGGGAGATACGCAGTATTTT.

The chain joins TRBV29-1 to TRBJ2-2, with a possible D match to TRBD1 (6 bases). The CDR3 totals 15 residues. The V end lost 7 bases, the J end lost 1 base, and 16 bases lay between the germline ends. In germline, CDR1 is SQVTM, CDR2 ANQGSEA. This CDR3 is CSAGVTGQNTGELFF. The DNA for the CDR3 is TGCAGCGCCGGAGTGACAGGTCAGAACACCGGGGAGCTGTTTTTT.

The chain uses TRBV28 and TRBJ2-5; D is ambiguous. Germline V gives CDR1 MDHEN, CDR2 SYDVKM. V dropped 10 bases and J dropped 1 base, with 16 bases sitting between them. The length of the CDR3 is 14 residues. This CDR3 reads CATSTPRSQETQYF. CDR3 nucleotide sequence: TGTGCCACCTCGACCCCAAGGAGCCAAGAGACCCAGTACTTC.

The genes are TRBV20-1 and TRBJ1-5; 8 bases align to TRBD1. The CDR3 totals 14 residues. V shed 4 bases, J shed 2 bases, and the junction held 4 bases outside the gene matches. Per germline, CDR1 DFQATT and CDR2 SNEGSKA (reference sequence). CDR3 region: CSATRTGRNQPQHF. CDR3 bases: TGCAGTGCTACCAGGACAGGGCGCAATCAGCCCCAGCATTTT.

The chain recombines TRBV6-2 or TRBV6-3 with TRBJ1-2; D is perhaps TRBD1 (6 bases). CDR1 is MNHEY and CDR2 is SVGEGT in the germline V gene. Between the trimmed V and J ends, which lost 6 bases and 8 bases, there was a span of 16 bases. The CDR3 totals 13 residues. The CDR3 nucleotides are TGTGCCAGCAGCCCCTCGGGGGGCATCGGCTACACCTTC. Its translation: CASSPSGGIGYTF.

The chain carries TRBV2 and TRBJ1-5, with a weak D call TRBD1 (5 bases). The CDR3 has 16 residues. Germline V gene data show CDR1 as SNHLY and CDR2 as FYNNEI. The V end lost 3 bases, the J end lost 4 bases, and 16 bases lay between the germline ends. In DNA, the CDR3 is TGTGCCAGCAGTGATATGGGCAGGGAGGGGAATCAGCCCCAGCATTTT. Its translation is CASSDMGREGNQPQHF. Using reference TRBV2 and TRBJ1-5 for the parts outside the CDR3, the full variable domain is EPEVTQTPSHQVTQMGQEVILRCVPISNHLYFYWYRQILGQKVEFLVSFYNNEISEKSEIFDDQFSVERPDGSNFTLKIRSTKLEDSAMYFCASSDMGREGNQPQHFGDGTRLSIL.

The J gene is TRBJ2-3, the V gene TRBV5-1; maybe TRBD1 (7 bases). The germline gives CDR1 SGHRS, CDR2 YFSETQ. This CDR3 has 15 residues. Trimming stripped 0 bases from V and 4 bases from J, with 12 bases between. CDR3 sequence: CASSLVQGGADTQYF. CDR3 nucleotides: TGCGCCAGCAGCTTGGTGCAGGGGGGAGCAGATACGCAGTATTTT. The complete variable domain, with remaining parts taken from reference TRBV5-1 and TRBJ2-3, reads KAGVTQTPRYLIKTRGQQVTLSCSPISGHRSVSWYQQTPGQGLQFLFEYFSETQRNKGNFPGRFSGRQFSNSRSEMNVSTLELGDSALYLCASSLVQGGADTQYFGPGTRLTVL.

The V gene is TRBV11-3, the J gene TRBJ2-7, with D possibly being TRBD1 or TRBD2 (6 bases each). This CDR3 has 14 residues. V gave up 2 bases and J gave up 5 bases, with 13 bases separating them. CDR1 SGHNT and CDR2 YENEEA come from the germline V gene. The CDR3 sequence: CASSLTGALNEQYF. The CDR3 bases are TGTGCCAGCAGCTTAACGGGGGCACTTAACGAGCAGTACTTC.

V usage is TRBV20-1 and J usage is TRBJ2-2, with a possible D match to TRBD2 (5 bases). Per germline, CDR1 DFQATT and CDR2 SNEGSKA (reference sequence). The CDR3 sequence is 13 residues long. Trimming took off 8 bases at V and 0 bases at J, with 10 bases between the two ends. In DNA form, the CDR3 reads TGCAGTCTGAGGGCAGCGAACACCGGGGAGCTGTTTTTT. Protein sequence: CSLRAANTGELFF.

The chain has TRBV10-3 and TRBJ1-5, with 7 bases identical to TRBD1. Per the germline V gene, CDR1 is ENHRY and CDR2 is SYGVKD. V shed 7 bases, J shed 5 bases, and the junction held 11 bases outside the gene matches. The length of the CDR3 is 15 residues. The CDR3 region is CAIISEDRRYQPQHF. Here the CDR3 DNA reads TGTGCCATCATATCAGAGGACAGGCGGTATCAGCCCCAGCATTTT.

This clonotype was counted a few times. The chain links TRBV7-2 to TRBJ1-3; 8 nucleotides line up with TRBD1. The CDR3 has 15 residues. With V trimmed by 7 bases and J by 0 bases, 5 bases remained unmatched. The germline V gene encodes CDR1 SGHTA and CDR2 FQGNSA. The CDR3 region has the DNA TGTGCCAGCACCCCGGACAGGGTCTCTGGAAACACCATATATTTT. Its protein is CASTPDRVSGNTIYF.

This clonotype was seen only a few times. The chain carries TRBV12-3 or TRBV12-4 and TRBJ1-6; no definite D call. V was pared by 5 bases and J by 7 bases, with 12 bases between. The CDR3 is 14 residues long. In DNA form, the CDR3 reads TGTGCCAGCAGTCTACCGACTCCGAATTCACCCCTCCACTTT. This encodes CASSLPTPNSPLHF.

V is TRBV5-6 and J is TRBJ2-1; 8 bases fit TRBD2. V trimming: 7 bases; J trimming: 7 bases; junction bases outside the gene matches: 7. Per the germline V gene, CDR1 is SGHDT and CDR2 is YYEEEE. The CDR3 runs to 13 residues. CDR3 loop: CASSLQRENEQFF. The CDR3 DNA sequence: TGTGCCAGCTCCCTTCAGCGGGAGAATGAGCAGTTCTTC. Looking up the rest from reference TRBV5-6 and TRBJ2-1 gives the full variable domain: DAGVTQSPTHLIKTRGQQVTLRCSPKSGHDTVSWYQQALGQGPQFIFQYYEEEERQRGNFPDRFSGHQFPNYSSELNVNALLLGDSALYLCASSLQRENEQFFGPGTRLTVL.

This clonotype turned up a few times. The chain is built from TRBV20-1 and TRBJ2-1; 9 bases map to TRBD1. Trimming at V came to 7 bases and at J to 8 bases, leaving 15 bases not matched to a gene. This CDR3 is 15 amino acids long. Germline CDR1 and CDR2: DFQATT and SNEGSKA (reference sequence). The CDR3 is CSEAGPGQGRDEQFF. The DNA for the CDR3 is TGCAGTGAGGCTGGCCCGGGACAGGGTCGCGATGAGCAGTTCTTC.

The rearrangement links TRBV4-2 to TRBJ2-1; D possibly corresponds to TRBD2 (5 bases). Trimming cost V 0 bases and J 9 bases, with 18 bases left between them. CDR3 length equals 16 residues. Germline lookup yields CDR1 LGHNA and CDR2 YNFKEQ. Written as DNA, the CDR3 is TGTGCCAGCAGCCAAGATTCGGGGAGACGTGGATCTGAGCAGTTCTTC. It encodes CASSQDSGRRGSEQFF.

The chain carries TRBV9 and TRBJ2-1; TRBD2 matches 7 bases. CDR1 is SGDLS, CDR2 YYNGEE, per germline. The V segment lost 0 bases and the J segment 3 bases; nucleotides outside the gene matches: 6. This CDR3 has 16 amino acids. The CDR3 loop reads CASSVVSSGGYNEQFF. The DNA of the CDR3 is TGTGCCAGCAGCGTAGTTAGCTCGGGGGGCTACAATGAGCAGTTCTTC. Using reference TRBV9 and TRBJ2-1 for the parts outside the CDR3, the full variable domain is DSGVTQTPKHLITATGQRVTLRCSPRSGDLSVYWYQQSLDQGLQFLIQYYNGEERAKGNILERFSAQQFPDLHSELNLSSLELGDSALYFCASSVVSSGGYNEQFFGPGTRLTVL.

In its sample, this clonotype was seen a few times. This chain joins TRBV29-1 and TRBJ2-1, with D tentatively TRBD1 or TRBD2 (5 bases each). Germline CDR1 SQVTM, CDR2 ANQGSEA. The CDR3 consists of 13 residues. Between the trimmed V and J ends, which lost 5 bases and 5 bases, there was a span of 13 bases. The CDR3 DNA reads as TGCAGCGTTCATCCCGGGACCCACAATGAGCAGTTCTTC. This gives the protein CSVHPGTHNEQFF.

This clonotype has more than one count but fewer than ten. This sequence joins TRBV11-2 and TRBJ2-5; no clear D gene. V was cut by 5 bases and J by 1 base, with 14 bases left in between. The germline CDR1 and CDR2 sequences are SGHAT and FQNNGV. There are 15 residues in the CDR3. CDR3 coding DNA: TGTGCCAGCAGCCGAAGTCGCGGTTTCCAAGAGACCCAGTACTTC. Its protein product is CASSRSRGFQETQYF.

The chain couples TRBV12-3 or TRBV12-4 to TRBJ1-5, with a weak D call TRBD1 (5 bases). V lost 3 bases and J lost 1, with 13 bases in between. The CDR3 is 16 amino acids. The CDR3, as DNA: TGTGCCAGCAGTTTTGGGGGGGGGATAAGCAATCAGCCCCAGCATTTT. Translated: CASSFGGGISNQPQHF.

V gene TRBV28 combines with J gene TRBJ1-6, with D perhaps matching TRBD1 (5 bases). The CDR3 has 15 residues. Germline CDR1 is MDHEN and CDR2 is SYDVKM. V gave up 3 bases and J gave up 8 bases, with 14 bases separating them. Written as DNA, the CDR3 is TGTGCCAGCAGTTTCGTCGGCAGGGTGGATTCACCCCTCCACTTT. This codes for CASSFVGRVDSPLHF.

This clonotype has only a few counts. The V gene is TRBV15, the J gene TRBJ1-5; 9 positions agree with TRBD1. V was clipped by 1 base and J by 2 bases; unmatched bases: 6. The CDR3 sequence is 17 residues long. The germline CDR1 and CDR2 sequences are LNHNV and YYDKDF (reference sequence). The CDR3 nucleotides read TGTGCCACCAGCAGAGGGGGACAGGGTGGGCGCAATCAGCCCCAGCATTTT. Its protein is CATSRGGQGGRNQPQHF.

This sequence joins TRBV4-2 and TRBJ2-7, with D uncertain. The V gene lost 1 base and the J gene lost 1 base, with 8 bases spanning the gap. The CDR3 has 14 residues. Germline assignment: CDR1 LGHNA and CDR2 YNFKEQ. This CDR3 reads CASSQVSKSYEQYF. In nucleotides, the CDR3 is TGTGCCAGCAGCCAAGTCTCAAAGTCCTACGAGCAGTACTTC.

The chain links TRBV6-5 to TRBJ2-5; TRBD2 is a possible D gene (5 bases). The CDR3 runs 14 residues. Germline-derived CDR1 and CDR2 are MNHEY and SVGAGI. With 3 bases removed from V and 1 base from J, the gap between germline ends came to 9 bases. CDR3 amino acids: CASSYGGSQETQYF. DNA for the CDR3: TGTGCCAGCAGTTATGGTGGGAGCCAAGAGACCCAGTACTTC.

In DNA form, the CDR3 reads TGTGCCAGCAGTTACTCTCCCCCGGGAAGGGGAAGGTCCTACGAGCAGTACTTC. Protein sequence: CASSYSPPGRGRSYEQYF. The V gene is TRBV6-5, the J gene TRBJ2-7, with D perhaps being TRBD1 or TRBD2 (5 bases each). The CDR3 consists of 18 residues. Trimming left V 0 bases short and J 1 base short, with 19 bases between. CDR1 MNHEY and CDR2 SVGAGI come from the germline V gene.